This T cell receptor beta chain was identified during a study of graft-versus-host responses after intestinal transplantation. Notes on the study in general: Clonal ratios of graft-versus-host to host-versus-graft in allografts were high for patients exhibiting graft-donor T cell macrochimerism. GvH clones were identified in recipient marrow, with some first appearing in ileum or blood.

Comments on this clone: Its antigen is undetermined.

Germline CDR1 and CDR2: GTSNPN and SVGIG (reference sequence). The CDR3 totals 13 residues. The V and J ends lost 2 bases and 2 bases respectively, with 9 bases between them. Repertoires were generated with immunoSEQ multiplex PCR, while TCRdb's copy carries only in-frame clones and drops some. In the table there are 40,000 or so clones, just under 95% of which are singletons. The chain links TRBV30 to TRBJ2-5; D unclear. The sequencing used PBMCs, collected 16 days after intestinal transplant. This receptor was taken from a human patient who received an intestinal transplant, so some T cells may come from the graft donor. CDR3 in amino acids: CAWSPLAQETQYF. CDR3 nucleotide sequence: TGTGCCTGGAGTCCCCTTGCTCAAGAGACCCAGTACTTC. The whole variable domain, filled in from reference TRBV30 and TRBJ2-5, reads SQTIHQWPATLVQPVGSPLSLECTVEGTSNPNLYWYRQAAGRGLQLLFYSVGIGQISSEVPQNLSASRPQDRQFILSSKKLLLSDSGFYLCAWSPLAQETQYFGPGTRLLVL.